The text below deals with one TCR beta chain. What it binds is unknown. The sample is drawn from a study of T-cell reconstitution after alpha-beta-depleted transplantation in children. Study-wide findings and caveats: T-cell counts and diversity at one year post-transplant came mainly from newly produced T cells. Expanded graft clones numbering several hundred reportedly gave rise to alpha-beta T cells about two months after transplant. Several patients had high TCRbeta diversity at day 60; it came from surviving recipient T cells and thymic progenitors.

Researchers prepared the TCRbeta library using unique molecular identifiers, the study reports. TCRdb independently ran MiXCR on the PCR reads; one entry per CDR3 protein. The data contain roughly 340,000 distinct CDR3 sequences, under 20% of them singletons. J was trimmed by 1 base and V by 0 bases; bases with no gene match: 6. The germline CDR1 and CDR2 sequences are LGHNA and YSLEER. The CDR3 is 17 amino acids. Sequenced here: PBMCs, mostly from graft donor cells, sampled 360 days after TCRalphabeta/CD19-depleted stem cell transplant. This TCR was recovered from a male patient between 2 and 10 years old who had a stem cell transplant for acute lymphoblastic leukemia, so the T cells may come from the graft donor. The chain combines TRBV4-3 with TRBJ2-1; TRBD2 aligns across 7 bases. CDR3 sequence: CASSQDFLAASYNEQFF. The CDR3, as DNA: TGCGCCAGCAGCCAAGATTTCCTAGCGGCTTCCTACAATGAGCAGTTCTTC.